The 9 T cell receptor beta chains below come from one sample, sequenced in a study of T cells in Graves' hyperthyroidism and ophthalmopathy. The TCR beta CDR3 regions underwent amplification using RNA transcripts as the source. First-round RT-PCR with HTBI primers amplified the TCR CDR3 region. TCRdb redid the calling of the multiplex PCR reads with MiXCR, one entry per CDR3 protein. The sample has about 420,000 distinct CDR3 sequences, roughly an eighth seen once. Material for sequencing was blood. These receptors all stem from a woman aged 18-35 years with Graves' hyperthyroidism.

This clonotype was detected ten times or more. This sequence joins TRBV11-2 and TRBJ2-1; 7 bases agree with TRBD2. With V trimmed by 5 bases and J by 7 bases, 8 bases remained unmatched. Germline V gene sequence: CDR1 SGHAT, CDR2 FQNNGV. This CDR3 region has 14 residues. As DNA, the CDR3 is TGTGCCAGCAGCAGGTCGGGACTACTTAATGAGCAGTTCTTC. Protein sequence: CASSRSGLLNEQFF.

This clonotype was counted at least ten times. The chain couples TRBV28 to TRBJ2-2; 7 nucleotides agree with TRBD1. The trim removed 11 bases at V and 2 bases at J, leaving 5 bases unmatched. The germline V gene has CDR1 MDHEN and CDR2 SYDVKM. This CDR3 comprises 13 residues. CDR3 amino acids: CAYRDSNTGELFF. As DNA, the CDR3 is TGTGCCTACCGGGACAGTAACACCGGGGAGCTGTTTTTT.

This clonotype has only a few counts. The genes are TRBV7-2 and TRBJ1-4; 9 nucleotides line up with TRBD1. This CDR3 spans 16 amino acids. V was clipped by 5 bases and J by 7 bases; unmatched bases: 11. CDR1 is SGHTA, CDR2 FQGNSA, per germline. The CDR3 is CASSPPTGGIAEKLFF. The CDR3 DNA is TGTGCCAGCAGCCCCCCTACAGGGGGCATTGCTGAAAAACTGTTTTTT.

This clonotype was recorded at least ten times. This chain uses TRBV12-3 or TRBV12-4 with TRBJ2-5; D might be TRBD2 (6 bases). This CDR3 has 15 amino acids. The germline V and J ends were trimmed by 3 bases and 2 bases, with 13 bases remaining between them. CDR3 in DNA: TGTGCCAGCAGTTTTGTTAGCGGAACGCAAGAGACCCAGTACTTC. Translation gives CASSFVSGTQETQYF.

This rearrangement joins TRBV5-6 to TRBJ1-2; TRBD1 might be the D (6 bases). Germline CDR1 is SGHDT and CDR2 is YYEEEE. V lost 4 bases, J lost 4 bases, and 11 bases lay in between. The CDR3 consists of 13 residues. The DNA of the CDR3 is TGTGCCAGCAGCCAGACAGGCTTCTATGGCTACACCTTC. This encodes CASSQTGFYGYTF.

In this sample, this clonotype turned up many times. This chain uses TRBV2 with TRBJ1-6; maybe TRBD1 (5 bases). V was clipped by 3 bases and J by 9 bases, with 12 bases between them. Germline CDR1 reads SNHLY; CDR2 reads FYNNEI. CDR3 length: 14 residues. CDR3 loop: CASSEEGLSSPLHF. The DNA for the CDR3 is TGTGCCAGCAGTGAGGAGGGGTTGAGTTCACCCCTCCACTTT.

Many counts were recorded for this clonotype. This sequence joins TRBV7-9 and TRBJ2-1; possible D gene TRBD1, 5 bases. The CDR3 totals 13 residues. V lost 5 bases and J lost 8, with 13 bases in between. Germline V gene lookup returns CDR1 SEHNR and CDR2 FQNEAQ (reference sequence). CDR3 sequence: CASSQIRDDEQFF. The CDR3 DNA follows: TGTGCCAGCAGCCAGATCAGGGATGATGAGCAGTTCTTC. Combining the CDR3 with reference TRBV7-9 and TRBJ2-1 gives the whole variable domain DTGVSQNPRHKITKRGQNVTFRCDPISEHNRLYWYRQTLGQGPEFLTYFQNEAQLEKSRLLSDRFSAERPKGSFSTLEIQRTEQGDSAMYLCASSQIRDDEQFFGPGTRLTVL.

In this sample, this clonotype turned up many times. In DNA form, the CDR3 reads TGTGCCAGTAGTCCGGGACTAGGGTGGTACAATGAGCAGTTCTTC. Translated, it gives CASSPGLGWYNEQFF. V and J are TRBV19 and TRBJ2-1; 8 bases are a match to TRBD2. J lost 4 bases, V lost 5 bases, and 7 bases had no gene match. This CDR3 spans 15 amino acids. Germline lookup yields CDR1 LNHDA and CDR2 SQIVND (reference sequence). Full variable domain (missing parts from reference TRBV19 and TRBJ2-1): DGGITQSPKYLFRKEGQNVTLSCEQNLNHDAMYWYRQDPGQGLRLIYYSQIVNDFQKGDIAEGYSVSREKKESFPLTVTSAQKNPTAFYLCASSPGLGWYNEQFFGPGTRLTVL.

There are a few counts of this clonotype. This chain uses TRBV2 with TRBJ1-2, with TRBD1 matching 9 bases. Germline values: CDR1 SNHLY, CDR2 FYNNEI. CDR3 size: 15 residues. V lost 2 bases, J lost 8 bases, and 9 bases stayed unmatched. The CDR3 loop is CASSETRQGEGGYTF. The CDR3 coding sequence is TGTGCCAGCAGTGAAACCCGACAGGGGGAAGGCGGCTACACCTTC.